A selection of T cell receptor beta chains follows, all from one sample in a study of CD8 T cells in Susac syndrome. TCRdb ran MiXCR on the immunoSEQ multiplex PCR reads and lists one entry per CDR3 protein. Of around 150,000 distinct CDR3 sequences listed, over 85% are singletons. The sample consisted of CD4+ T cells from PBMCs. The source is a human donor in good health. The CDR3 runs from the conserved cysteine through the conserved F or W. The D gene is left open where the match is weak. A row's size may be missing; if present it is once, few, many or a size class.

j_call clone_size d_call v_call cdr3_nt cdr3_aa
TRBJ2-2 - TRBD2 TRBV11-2 TGTGCCAGCAGCCATCGGACTAGCGGGGACGGGGAGCTGTTTTTT CASSHRTSGDGELFF
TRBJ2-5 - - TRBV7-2 TGTGCCAGCAGCTTAGGATTTTCCCAAGAGACCCAGTACTTC CASSLGFSQETQYF
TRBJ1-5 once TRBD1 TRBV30 TGTGCCTGGGACGCCCCGGGACAGGGAAGAGAAAGTCAGCCCCAGCATTTT CAWDAPGQGRESQPQHF
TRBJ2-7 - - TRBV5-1 TGCGCCAGCAGCTTTGCAGGAGACTACTACGAGCAGTACTTC CASSFAGDYYEQYF
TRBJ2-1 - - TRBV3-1 TGTGCCAGCAGCCAATCAGGATCGGGGGCCAGTGAGCAGTTCTTC CASSQSGSGASEQFF
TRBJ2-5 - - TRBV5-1 TGCGCCAGCAGCTTGGGCCGGATTAAAGAGACCCAGTACTTC CASSLGRIKETQYF
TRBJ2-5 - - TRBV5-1 TGCGCCAGCAGCTTATCTGAAGAGACCCAGTACTTC CASSLSEETQYF
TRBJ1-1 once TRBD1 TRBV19 TGTGCCAGTAGTACCTGGCCGCCCGGGACAGGAAAAGCTTTCTTT CASSTWPPGTGKAFF
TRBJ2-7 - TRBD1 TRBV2 TGTGCCAGCATCTCGGACAGGGGAAAGAACGAGCAGTACTTC CASISDRGKNEQYF
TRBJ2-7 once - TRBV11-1 TGTGCCAGCAGCTTAGCGGGGGACACAACCTACGAGCAGTACTTC CASSLAGDTTYEQYF
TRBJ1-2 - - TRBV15 TGTGCCACCAGCACCAGGGTGGACTATGGCTACACCTTC CATSTRVDYGYTF
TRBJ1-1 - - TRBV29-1 TGCAGCGTAAAGAGGGAGAGCACTGAAGCTTTCTTT CSVKRESTEAFF
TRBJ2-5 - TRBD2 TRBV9 TGTGCCAGCAGCGTGGGGTCGCTTGAGCGGGGGGGCCTAGTGGCAGAGACCCAGTACTTC CASSVGSLERGGLVAETQYF
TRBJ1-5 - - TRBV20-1 TGCAGTGCTAGCCGCCAGACTTTGGAGCCCCAGCATTTT CSASRQTLEPQHF
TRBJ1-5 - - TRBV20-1 TGCAGTGCCACAGGGTATAGCAATCAGCCCCAGCATTTT CSATGYSNQPQHF
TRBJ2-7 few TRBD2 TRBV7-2 TGTGCCAGCAGCCTCACTAGCGGGGGTTTAGAGCAGTACTTC CASSLTSGGLEQYF
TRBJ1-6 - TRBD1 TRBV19 TGTGCCAGTAGTCCCCGGACAGGAACCTCACCCCTCCACTTT CASSPRTGTSPLHF
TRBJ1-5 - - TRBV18 TGTGCCAGCTCACCGCCGGAGGGGGGAGTCGGCAATCAGCCCCAGCATTTT CASSPPEGGVGNQPQHF
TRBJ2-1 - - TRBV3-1 TGTGCGGTCGTCGACCCTTACAATGAGCAGTTCTTC CAVVDPYNEQFF
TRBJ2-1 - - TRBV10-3 TGTGCCATCAGCGAGTCAGCCGGGACTGAGCAGTTCTTC CAISESAGTEQFF
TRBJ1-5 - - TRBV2 TGTGCCAGCAGTGTAGGCGTCCGAGAGCCCCAGCATTTT CASSVGVREPQHF
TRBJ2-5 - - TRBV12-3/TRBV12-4 TGTGCCAGCAGTGGGGTAGCGCAAGAGACCCAGTACTTC CASSGVAQETQYF
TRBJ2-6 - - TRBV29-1 TGCAGCGTTGTTGAGGTGCTTGGGGCCAACGTCCTGACTTTC CSVVEVLGANVLTF
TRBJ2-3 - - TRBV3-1 TGTGCCAGCAGCCAACAGGCTAGCACAGATACGCAGTATTTT CASSQQASTDTQYF
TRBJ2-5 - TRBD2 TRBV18 TGTGCCAGCTCACCAACTCTAGCGGGTAAAGAGACCCAGTACTTC CASSPTLAGKETQYF
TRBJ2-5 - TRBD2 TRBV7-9 TGTGCCAGCAGCTTAGCACTAGCGGAGGAGGAGACCCAGTACTTC CASSLALAEEETQYF
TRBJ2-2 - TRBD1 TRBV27 TGTGCCAGCAGTTTAAAGGGCAGGGGGCCCGGGGAGCTGTTTTTT CASSLKGRGPGELFF
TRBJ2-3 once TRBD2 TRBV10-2 TGCGCCAGCAGGGTAGCGGGGGCGCGTAATACGCAGTATTTT CASRVAGARNTQYF
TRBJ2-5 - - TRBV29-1 TGCAGCGTTGTTGAGGGGTGGGAGACCCAGTACTTC CSVVEGWETQYF
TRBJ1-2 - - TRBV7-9 TGTGCCAGCAGCTTAGCGCTAGGGGCTAACTATGGCTACACCTTC CASSLALGANYGYTF
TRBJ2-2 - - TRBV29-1 TGCAGCGTTGAATGGGGGACCACCGGGGAGCTGTTTTTT CSVEWGTTGELFF
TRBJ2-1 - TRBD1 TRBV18 TGTGCCAGCTCACCAGGGACAGGGAGCCATGAGCAGTTCTTC CASSPGTGSHEQFF
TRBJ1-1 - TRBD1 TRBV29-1 TGCAGCGTTGAAGGGGGACAGGGGATACCTGAAGCTTTCTTT CSVEGGQGIPEAFF
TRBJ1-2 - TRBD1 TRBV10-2 TGCGCCAGCAACCGGCAGGGGGCTAACTATGGCTACACCTTC CASNRQGANYGYTF
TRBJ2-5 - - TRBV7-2 TGTGCCAGCGGAAGAGAGACCCAGTACTTC CASGRETQYF
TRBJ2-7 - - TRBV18 TGTGCCAGCTCACCACAGTATGGGTACGAGCAGTACTTC CASSPQYGYEQYF
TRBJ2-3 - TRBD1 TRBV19 TGTGCCAGCGGGACAGGGGGCACAGATACGCAGTATTTT CASGTGGTDTQYF
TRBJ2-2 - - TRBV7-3 TGTGCCAGCAGGTACTCGAACACCGGGGAGCTGTTTTTT CASRYSNTGELFF
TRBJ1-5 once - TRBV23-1 TGCGCCAGCAGTCCCGGAGATAGCAATCAGCCCCAGCATTTT CASSPGDSNQPQHF
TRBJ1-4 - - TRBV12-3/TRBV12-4 TGTGCCAGCAGCTATAAAGGGGCAACTAATGAAAAACTGTTTTTT CASSYKGATNEKLFF
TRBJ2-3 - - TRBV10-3 TGTGCCTCCGCCGGGACCCTTGCCACAGATACGCAGTATTTT CASAGTLATDTQYF
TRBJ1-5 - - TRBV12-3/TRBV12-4 TGTGCCACCAGTGGGGCGTTGGGGCAGCCCCAGCATTTT CATSGALGQPQHF
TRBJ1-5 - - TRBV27 TGTGCCAGCTTTTTATCAGGAGGGGGGCAGCCCCAGCATTTT CASFLSGGGQPQHF